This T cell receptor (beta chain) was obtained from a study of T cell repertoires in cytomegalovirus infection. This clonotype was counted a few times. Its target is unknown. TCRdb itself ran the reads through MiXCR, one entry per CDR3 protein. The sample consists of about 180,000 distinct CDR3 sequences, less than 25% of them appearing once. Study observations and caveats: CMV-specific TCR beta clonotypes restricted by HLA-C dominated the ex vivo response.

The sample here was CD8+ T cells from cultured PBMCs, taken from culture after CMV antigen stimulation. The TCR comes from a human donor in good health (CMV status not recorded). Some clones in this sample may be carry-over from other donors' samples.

CDR3 region: CATSDPGTGELFF. The CDR3 DNA reads as TGTGCCACCAGTGACCCTGGCACCGGGGAGCTGTTTTTT. The V gene is TRBV24-1, the J gene TRBJ2-2; no reliable D call. Germline loops: CDR1 KGHDR, CDR2 SFDVKD. Between the trimmed V and J ends, which lost 4 bases and 4 bases, there was a span of 6 bases. The CDR3 sequence is 13 residues long.